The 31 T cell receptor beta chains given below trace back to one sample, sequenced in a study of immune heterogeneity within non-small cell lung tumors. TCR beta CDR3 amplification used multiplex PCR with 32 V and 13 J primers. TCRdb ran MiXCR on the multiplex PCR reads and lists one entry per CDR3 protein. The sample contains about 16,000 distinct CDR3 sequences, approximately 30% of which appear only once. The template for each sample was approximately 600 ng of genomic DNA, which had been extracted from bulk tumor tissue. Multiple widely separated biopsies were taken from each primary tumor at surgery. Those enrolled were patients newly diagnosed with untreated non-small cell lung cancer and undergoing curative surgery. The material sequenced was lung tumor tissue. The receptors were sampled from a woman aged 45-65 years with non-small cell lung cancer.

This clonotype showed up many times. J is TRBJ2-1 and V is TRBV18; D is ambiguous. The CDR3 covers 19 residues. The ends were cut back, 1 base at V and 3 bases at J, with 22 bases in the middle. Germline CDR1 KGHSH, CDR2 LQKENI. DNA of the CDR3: TGTGCCAGCTCACCACTTTGGGCAGCCCAGGATAAGAGCTACAATGAGCAGTTCTTC. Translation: CASSPLWAAQDKSYNEQFF.

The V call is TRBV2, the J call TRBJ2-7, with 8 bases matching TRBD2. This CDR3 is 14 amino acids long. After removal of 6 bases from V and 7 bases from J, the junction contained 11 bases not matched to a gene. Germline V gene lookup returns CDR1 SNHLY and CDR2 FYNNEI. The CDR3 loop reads CASSFGREGREQYF. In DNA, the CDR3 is TGTGCCAGCAGCTTCGGCCGGGAGGGTAGGGAGCAGTACTTC.

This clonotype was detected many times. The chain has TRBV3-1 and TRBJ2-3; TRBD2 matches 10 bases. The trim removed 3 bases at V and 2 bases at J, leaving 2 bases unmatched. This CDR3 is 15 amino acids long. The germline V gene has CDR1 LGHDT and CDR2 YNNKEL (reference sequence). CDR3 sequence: CASSHGLAVTDTQYF. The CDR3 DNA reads TGTGCCAGCAGCCATGGACTAGCGGTCACAGATACGCAGTATTTT.

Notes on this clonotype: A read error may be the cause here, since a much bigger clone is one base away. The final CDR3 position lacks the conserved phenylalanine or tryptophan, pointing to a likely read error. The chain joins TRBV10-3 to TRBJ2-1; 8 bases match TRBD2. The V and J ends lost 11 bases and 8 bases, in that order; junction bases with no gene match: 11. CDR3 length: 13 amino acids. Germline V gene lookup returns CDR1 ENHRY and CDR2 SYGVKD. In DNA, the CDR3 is TGTGCCTCTCTCGGTAGCGGGAAGGATGAGCAGTTCCTC. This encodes CASLGSGKDEQFL.

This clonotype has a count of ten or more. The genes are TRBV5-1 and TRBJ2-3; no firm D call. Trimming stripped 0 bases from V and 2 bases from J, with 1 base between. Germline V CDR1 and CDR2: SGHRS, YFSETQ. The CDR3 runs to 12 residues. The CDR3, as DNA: TGCGCCAGCAGCTTGGTCACAGATACGCAGTATTTT. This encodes CASSLVTDTQYF.

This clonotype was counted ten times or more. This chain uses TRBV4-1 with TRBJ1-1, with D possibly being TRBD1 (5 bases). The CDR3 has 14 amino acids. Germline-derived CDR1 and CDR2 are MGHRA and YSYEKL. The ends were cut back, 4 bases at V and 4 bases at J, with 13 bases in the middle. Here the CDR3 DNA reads TGCGCCAGCAGCCGAGTAGGGGTGAGCACTGAAGCTTTCTTT. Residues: CASSRVGVSTEAFF.

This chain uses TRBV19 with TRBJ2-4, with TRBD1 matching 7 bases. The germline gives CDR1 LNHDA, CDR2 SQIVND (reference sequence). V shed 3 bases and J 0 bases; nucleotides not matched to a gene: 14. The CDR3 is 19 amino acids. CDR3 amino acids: CASSMMGSIGTVAKNIQYF. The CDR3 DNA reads TGTGCCAGTAGTATGATGGGTAGTATTGGGACAGTAGCCAAAAACATTCAGTACTTC.

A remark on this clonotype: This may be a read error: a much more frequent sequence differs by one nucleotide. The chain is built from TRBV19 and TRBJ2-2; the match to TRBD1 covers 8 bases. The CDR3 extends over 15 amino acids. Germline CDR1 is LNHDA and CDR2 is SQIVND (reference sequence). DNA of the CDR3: TGTGCCAGTAGTATTACAGGGGGGAACACCAGGGAGCTGTTTTTT. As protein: CASSITGGNTRELFF.

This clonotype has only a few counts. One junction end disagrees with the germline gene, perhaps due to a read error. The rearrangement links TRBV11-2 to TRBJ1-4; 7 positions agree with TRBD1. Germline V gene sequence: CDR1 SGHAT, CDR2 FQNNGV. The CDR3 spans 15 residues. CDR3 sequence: CASSSRTGDNEELFF. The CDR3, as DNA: TGTGCCAGCAGCTCCCGGACAGGAGATAATGAAGAACTGTTTTTT. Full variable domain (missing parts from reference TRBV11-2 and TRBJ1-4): EAGVAQSPRYKIIEKRQSVAFWCNPISGHATLYWYQQILGQGPKLLIQFQNNGVVDDSQLPKDRFSAERLKGVDSTLKIQPAKLEDSAVYLCASSSRTGDNEELFFGSGTQLSVL.

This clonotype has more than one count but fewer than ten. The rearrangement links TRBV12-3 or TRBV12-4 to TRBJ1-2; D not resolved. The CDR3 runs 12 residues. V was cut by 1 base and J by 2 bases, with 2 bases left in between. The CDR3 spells CASSLGNYGYTF. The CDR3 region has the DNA TGTGCCAGCAGTTTAGGAAACTATGGCTACACCTTC.

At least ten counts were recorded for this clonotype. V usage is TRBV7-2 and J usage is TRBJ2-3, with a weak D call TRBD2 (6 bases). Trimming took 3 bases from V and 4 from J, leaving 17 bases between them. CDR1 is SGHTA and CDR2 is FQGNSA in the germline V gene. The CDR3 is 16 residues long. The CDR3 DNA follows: TGTGCCAGCAGCTTCTTCGGAGGGGTAGGGTCAGATACGCAGTATTTT. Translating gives CASSFFGGVGSDTQYF. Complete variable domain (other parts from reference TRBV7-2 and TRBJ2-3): GAGVSQSPSNKVTEKGKDVELRCDPISGHTALYWYRQSLGQGLEFLIYFQGNSAPDKSGLPSDRFSAERTGGSVSTLTIQRTQQEDSAVYLCASSFFGGVGSDTQYFGPGTRLTVL.

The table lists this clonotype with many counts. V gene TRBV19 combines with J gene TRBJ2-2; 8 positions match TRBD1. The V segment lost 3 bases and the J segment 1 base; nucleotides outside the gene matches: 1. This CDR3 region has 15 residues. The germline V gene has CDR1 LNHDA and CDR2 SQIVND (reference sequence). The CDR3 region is CASSITGGNTGELFF. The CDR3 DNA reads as TGTGCCAGTAGTATTACAGGGGGGAACACCGGGGAGCTGTTTTTT. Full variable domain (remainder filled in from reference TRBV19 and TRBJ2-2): DGGITQSPKYLFRKEGQNVTLSCEQNLNHDAMYWYRQDPGQGLRLIYYSQIVNDFQKGDIAEGYSVSREKKESFPLTVTSAQKNPTAFYLCASSITGGNTGELFFGEGSRLTVL.

The CDR3 reads CASSNRAPPDTQYF. Written as DNA, the CDR3 is TGTGCCAGTAGTAACAGGGCCCCCCCAGATACGCAGTATTTT. The V gene is TRBV19, the J gene TRBJ2-3; the D gene is possibly TRBD1 (6 bases). CDR1 LNHDA and CDR2 SQIVND come from the germline V gene (reference sequence). The CDR3 is made up of 14 amino acids. The V and J ends lost 4 bases and 4 bases respectively, with 12 bases between them. Full variable domain (rest looked up from reference TRBV19 and TRBJ2-3): DGGITQSPKYLFRKEGQNVTLSCEQNLNHDAMYWYRQDPGQGLRLIYYSQIVNDFQKGDIAEGYSVSREKKESFPLTVTSAQKNPTAFYLCASSNRAPPDTQYFGPGTRLTVL.

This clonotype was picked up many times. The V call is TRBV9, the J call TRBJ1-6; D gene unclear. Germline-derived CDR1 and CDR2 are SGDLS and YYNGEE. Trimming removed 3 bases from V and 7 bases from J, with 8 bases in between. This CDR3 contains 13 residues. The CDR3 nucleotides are TGTGCCAGCAGCGAAACAGCCAATTCACCCCTCCACTTT. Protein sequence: CASSETANSPLHF.

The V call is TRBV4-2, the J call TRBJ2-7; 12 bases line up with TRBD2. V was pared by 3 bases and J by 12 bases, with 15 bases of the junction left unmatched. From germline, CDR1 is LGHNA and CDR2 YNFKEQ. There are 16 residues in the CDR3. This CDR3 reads CASSQEGLAGPYGRYF. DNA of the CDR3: TGTGCCAGCAGCCAGGAAGGACTAGCGGGACCGTACGGGCGGTACTTC.

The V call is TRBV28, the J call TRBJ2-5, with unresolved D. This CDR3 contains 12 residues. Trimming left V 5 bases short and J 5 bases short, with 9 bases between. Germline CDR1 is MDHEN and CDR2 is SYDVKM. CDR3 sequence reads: CASSKASETQYF. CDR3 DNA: TGTGCCAGCAGTAAGGCATCGGAGACCCAGTACTTC.

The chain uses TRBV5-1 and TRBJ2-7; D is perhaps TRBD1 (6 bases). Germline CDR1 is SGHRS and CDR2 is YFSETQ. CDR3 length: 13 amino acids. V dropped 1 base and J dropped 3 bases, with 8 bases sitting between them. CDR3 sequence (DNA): TGCGCCAGCAGCTTGAAGGGGGTCTACGAGCAGTACTTC. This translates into CASSLKGVYEQYF.

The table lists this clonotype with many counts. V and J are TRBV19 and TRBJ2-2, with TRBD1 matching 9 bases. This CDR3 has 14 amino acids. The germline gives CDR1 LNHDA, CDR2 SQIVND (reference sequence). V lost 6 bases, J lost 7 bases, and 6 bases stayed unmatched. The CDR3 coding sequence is TGTGCCAGTAGGCACAGGGGGCGCGGCGGGGAGCTGTTTTTT. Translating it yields CASRHRGRGGELFF.

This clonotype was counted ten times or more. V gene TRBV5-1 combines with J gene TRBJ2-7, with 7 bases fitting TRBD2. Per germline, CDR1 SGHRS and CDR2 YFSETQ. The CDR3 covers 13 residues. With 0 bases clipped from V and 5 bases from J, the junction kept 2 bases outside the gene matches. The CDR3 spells CASSLGGSNEQYF. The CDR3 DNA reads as TGCGCCAGCAGCTTGGGCGGGAGTAACGAGCAGTACTTC.

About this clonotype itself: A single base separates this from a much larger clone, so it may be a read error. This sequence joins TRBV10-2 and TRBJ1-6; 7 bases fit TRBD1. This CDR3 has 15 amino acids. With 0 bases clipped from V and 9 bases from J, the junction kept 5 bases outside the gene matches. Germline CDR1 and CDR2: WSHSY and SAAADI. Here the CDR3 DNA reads TGCGCCAGCAGTGAGTCGACAGGGCCGGTTTCACCCCTCCACTTT. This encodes CASSESTGPVSPLHF.

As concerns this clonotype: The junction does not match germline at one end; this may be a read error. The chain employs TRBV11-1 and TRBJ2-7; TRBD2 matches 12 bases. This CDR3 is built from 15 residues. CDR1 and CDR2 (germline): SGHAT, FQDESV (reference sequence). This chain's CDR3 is CASTSRTSGTYEQYF. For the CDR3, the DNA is TGTGCCAGCACCTCGAGGACTAGCGGGACGTACGAGCAGTATTTC.

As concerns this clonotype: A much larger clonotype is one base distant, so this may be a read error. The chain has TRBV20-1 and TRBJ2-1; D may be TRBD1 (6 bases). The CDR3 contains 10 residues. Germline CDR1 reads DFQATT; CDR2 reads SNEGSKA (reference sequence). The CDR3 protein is CSLGGYEHFF. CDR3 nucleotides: TGCAGTCTTGGGGGCTATGAGCATTTCTTC.

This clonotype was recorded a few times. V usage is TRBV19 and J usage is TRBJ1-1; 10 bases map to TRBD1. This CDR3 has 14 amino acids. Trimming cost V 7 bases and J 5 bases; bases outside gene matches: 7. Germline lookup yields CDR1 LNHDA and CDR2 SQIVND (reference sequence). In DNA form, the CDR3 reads TGTGCCAGTAATCCCGGGACAGGGGTTACTGAAGCTTTCTTT. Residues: CASNPGTGVTEAFF.

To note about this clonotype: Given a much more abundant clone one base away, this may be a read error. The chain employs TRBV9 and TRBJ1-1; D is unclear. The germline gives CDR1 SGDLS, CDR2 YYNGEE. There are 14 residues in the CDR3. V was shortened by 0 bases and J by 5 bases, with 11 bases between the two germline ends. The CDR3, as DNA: TGTGCCAGCAGCGTAGAGGAGGAAGGAACTGAAGCTTTCTTT. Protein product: CASSVEEEGTEAFF. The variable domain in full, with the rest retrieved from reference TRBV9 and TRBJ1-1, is DSGVTQTPKHLITATGQRVTLRCSPRSGDLSVYWYQQSLDQGLQFLIQYYNGEERAKGNILERFSAQQFPDLHSELNLSSLELGDSALYFCASSVEEEGTEAFFGQGTRLTVV.

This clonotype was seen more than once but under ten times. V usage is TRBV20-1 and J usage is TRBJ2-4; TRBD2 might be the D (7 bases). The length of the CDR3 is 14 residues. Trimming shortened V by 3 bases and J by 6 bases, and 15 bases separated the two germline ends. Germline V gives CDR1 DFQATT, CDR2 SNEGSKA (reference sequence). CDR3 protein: CSASRGRGGNIQYF. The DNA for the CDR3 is TGCAGTGCTAGCAGGGGTAGGGGGGGAAACATTCAGTACTTC.

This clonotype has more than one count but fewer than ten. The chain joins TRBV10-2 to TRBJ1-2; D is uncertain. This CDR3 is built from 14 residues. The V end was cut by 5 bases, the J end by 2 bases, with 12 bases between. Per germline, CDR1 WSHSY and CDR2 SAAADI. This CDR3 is CASSLDGMNYGYTF. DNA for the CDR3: TGCGCCAGCAGTCTCGACGGGATGAACTATGGCTACACCTTC.

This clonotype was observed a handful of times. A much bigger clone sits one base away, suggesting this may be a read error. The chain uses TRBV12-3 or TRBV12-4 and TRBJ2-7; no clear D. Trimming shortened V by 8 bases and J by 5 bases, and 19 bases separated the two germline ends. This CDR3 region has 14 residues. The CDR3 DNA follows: TGTGCCAGCCCAGACTCCCCCTTGAACCACGAGCAGTACTTC. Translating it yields CASPDSPLNHEQYF.

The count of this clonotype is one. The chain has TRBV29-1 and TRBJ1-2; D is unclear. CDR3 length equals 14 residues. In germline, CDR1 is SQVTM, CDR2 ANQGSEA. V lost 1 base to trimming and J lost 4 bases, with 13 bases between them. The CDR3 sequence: CSVEGGRVGYGYTF. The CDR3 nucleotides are TGCAGCGTTGAAGGCGGACGGGTCGGCTATGGCTACACCTTC.

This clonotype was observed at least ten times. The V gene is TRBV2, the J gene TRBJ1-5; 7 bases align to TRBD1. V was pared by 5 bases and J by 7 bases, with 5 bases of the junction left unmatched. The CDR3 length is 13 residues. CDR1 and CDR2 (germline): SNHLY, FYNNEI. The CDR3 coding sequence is TGTGCCAGCAGTCTCGACAGGGACCAGCCCCAGCATTTT. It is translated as CASSLDRDQPQHF.

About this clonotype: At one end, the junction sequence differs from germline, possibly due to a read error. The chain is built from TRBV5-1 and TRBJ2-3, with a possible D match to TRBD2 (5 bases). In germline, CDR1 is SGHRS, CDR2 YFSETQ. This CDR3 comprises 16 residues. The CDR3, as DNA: TGCGCCAGCATCTTGGCCGGGCAGAGGGCTGCAGATACGCAGTATTTT. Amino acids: CASILAGQRAADTQYF.

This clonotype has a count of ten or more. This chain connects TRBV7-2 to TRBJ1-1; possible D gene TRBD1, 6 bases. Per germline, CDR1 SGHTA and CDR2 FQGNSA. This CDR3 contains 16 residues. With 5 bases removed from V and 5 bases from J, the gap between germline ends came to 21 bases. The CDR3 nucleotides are TGTGCCAGCAGCGGCCAGGGGTTTCTCAAGGGGACTGAAGCTTTCTTT. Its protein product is CASSGQGFLKGTEAFF. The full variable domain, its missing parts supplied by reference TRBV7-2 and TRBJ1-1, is GAGVSQSPSNKVTEKGKDVELRCDPISGHTALYWYRQSLGQGLEFLIYFQGNSAPDKSGLPSDRFSAERTGGSVSTLTIQRTQQEDSAVYLCASSGQGFLKGTEAFFGQGTRLTVV.